This T cell receptor (delta chain) stems from a study of γδ T cells in repeated Plasmodium falciparum infection. Study in general: Each infection was followed by sampling at 21 days, plus baseline and some pre-infection draws. Findings of the study overall: Malian donors came from one small rural village, predominantly one ethnic group. In Vdelta2-negative, largely Vdelta1+, gammadelta repertoires, repeated controlled infections appeared to drive clonal selection waves.

The CDR3 runs 35 residues. Germline lookup yields CDR1 GEAIGNYY and CDR2 EKD. V was shortened by 3 bases and J by 0 bases, with 65 bases between the two germline ends. Only a few counts were recorded for this clone. What it binds is not known. The protein TCRdb gives is from a much larger clone and does not agree with this DNA's translation at residue 14, likely a read error; the protein shown here comes from the DNA. Gammadelta T cells were flow-sorted from PBMC into Vgamma9/Vdelta2+ and Vdelta2-negative populations for bulk analysis. Each sorted gammadelta sample had TRG and TRD chains sequenced. TCRdb reanalysed the multiplex PCR reads with CATT. The sample contains more than 45,000 delta-chain clones, approximately 1.5% of which appear only once.

The sequencing input was gamma-delta T cells from blood. This chain joins TRDV2 and TRDJ3; D call uncertain. Assignment of the J gene here rests on matching the DNA to germline, because TCRdb gives none. The origin of this receptor is a pool of human donors (malaria-infected and uninfected, not separated). The CDR3 loop is CACDPPRLCHGKEHTLARILWIQSISSWDTRQMFF. The CDR3 region has the DNA TGTGCCTGTGACCCCCCGCGGTTGTGCCACGGCAAAGAACACACCTTGGCCAGGATTCTGTGGATTCAATCCATTAGCTCCTGGGACACCCGACAGATGTTTTTC.